This T cell receptor beta chain was obtained from a study of cytomegalovirus exposure and HLA in healthy donors. Overall study results and limits: It was assumed in the presence/absence analyses that sequencing depth was roughly uniform across donors.

The V gene's germline CDR1 is MNHEY and CDR2 SVGAGI. Trimming removed 1 base from V and 5 bases from J; junction bases left unmatched: 8. This CDR3 is 16 amino acids long. PCR primers comprised 60 Vbeta and 13 Jbeta primers. Using immunoSEQ multiplex PCR, the repertoire was profiled, and TCRdb retains in-frame clones only, with some absent. The sample carries under 150,000 clones, 55% to 75% recorded once. As to this clone: Its specificity is not known.

The receptor was derived from a human donor in good health. The genes are TRBV6-5 and TRBJ2-1, with 7 bases identical to TRBD1. The specimen sequenced was PBMCs. This CDR3 is CASSYFAGTADNEQFF. CDR3 in DNA: TGTGCCAGCAGTTACTTCGCCGGGACAGCTGACAATGAGCAGTTCTTC.